Following are 19 T cell receptor beta chains from one sample sequenced in a study of T cells after posttransplantation cyclophosphamide (dated by TCRdb to the mid-2010s). Library preparation employed the immunoSEQ multiplex PCR assay. The table comes from immuneACCESS by way of TCRdb, which keeps in-frame sequences with V and J called. Part of the clones is missing from these tables; in studies checked, under half for an unresolved V gene and the rest for unknown reasons. This sample is represented by 10,000 to 15,000 clones; around 81% of them were singletons. In total, the top ten clones hold 0.83% of the sample. Sample: memory CD4+ T cells sorted from PBMCs. The receptors originated from a man in his fifties or sixties in good health, CMV-negative, and a related stem cell transplant donor.

The gene calls are TRBV18 and TRBJ1-3; D uncertain. The germline V gene has CDR1 KGHSH and CDR2 LQKENI. V lost 2 bases and J 1 base, leaving 6 bases between the germline ends. The CDR3 runs to 14 residues. The CDR3 DNA follows: TGTGCCAGCTCACCAGGAGGATCTGGAAACACCATATATTTT. Protein product: CASSPGGSGNTIYF.

V gene TRBV18 combines with J gene TRBJ2-7; TRBD1 aligns across 8 bases. The germline CDR1 and CDR2 sequences are KGHSH and LQKENI. J was trimmed by 4 bases and V by 2 bases; bases with no gene match: 7. The CDR3 sequence is 15 residues long. The CDR3 DNA reads TGTGCCAGCTCACCAGGGGCAGGGGGCTGGTACGAGCAGTACTTC. Translating gives CASSPGAGGWYEQYF.

The V and J genes are TRBV7-8 and TRBJ1-2, with D perhaps matching TRBD1 (6 bases). Germline loops: CDR1 SGHVS, CDR2 FQNEAQ. The ends were cut back, 5 bases at V and 8 bases at J, with 18 bases in the middle. The CDR3 has 14 residues. CDR3 DNA: TGTGCCAGCAGCGTAGGTCGGGGGGCAAGGGGCTACACCTTC. Encoded protein: CASSVGRGARGYTF.

The rearrangement links TRBV30 to TRBJ2-5; 10 bases agree with TRBD2. Per the germline V gene, CDR1 is GTSNPN and CDR2 is SVGIG (reference sequence). The CDR3 sequence is 15 residues long. With V trimmed by 5 bases and J by 9 bases, 15 bases remained unmatched. The CDR3 DNA follows: TGTGCCTGGTCTAACTCCCCTAGCGGGAGAGGGCCCCAGTACTTC. Its translation: CAWSNSPSGRGPQYF.

In nucleotides, the CDR3 is TGTGCCACCAGCAAAGCCAACAATGAGCAGTTCTTC. This encodes CATSKANNEQFF. The chain is built from TRBV15 and TRBJ2-1, with no clear D. The CDR3 length is 12 residues. Trimming removed 4 bases at V and 5 bases at J, with 6 bases between. Looked up from germline, CDR1 is LNHNV and CDR2 is YYDKDF (reference sequence).

The chain joins TRBV5-1 to TRBJ2-3, with TRBD2 matching 12 bases. The trim removed 0 bases at V and 6 bases at J, leaving 5 bases unmatched. This CDR3 has 16 amino acids. Germline lookup yields CDR1 SGHRS and CDR2 YFSETQ. The CDR3 here is CASSLGLAGDGDTQYF. Here the CDR3 DNA reads TGCGCCAGCAGCTTGGGACTAGCGGGAGACGGGGATACGCAGTATTTT.

Only one count was recorded for this clone. The rearrangement links TRBV6-1 to TRBJ1-2; 9 bases agree with TRBD1. The CDR3 is 15 amino acids. The J segment lost 1 base and the V segment lost 6 bases, leaving 6 bases of the junction unmatched. Germline V CDR1 and CDR2: MNHNS, SASEGT. The CDR3, as DNA: TGTGCCAGCAGGAGTCTGGGACAGGGTAACTATGGCTACACCTTC. Its protein product is CASRSLGQGNYGYTF.

This clone was counted a few times. This rearrangement joins TRBV11-2 to TRBJ2-3, with D uncertain. V dropped 8 bases and J dropped 4 bases, with 10 bases sitting between them. CDR3 length equals 12 residues. The germline V gene has CDR1 SGHAT and CDR2 FQNNGV. CDR3 loop: CASGGPADTQYF. As DNA, the CDR3 is TGTGCCAGCGGTGGGCCAGCAGATACGCAGTATTTT. The full variable domain, in which reference TRBV11-2 and TRBJ2-3 provide the parts outside the CDR3, is EAGVAQSPRYKIIEKRQSVAFWCNPISGHATLYWYQQILGQGPKLLIQFQNNGVVDDSQLPKDRFSAERLKGVDSTLKIQPAKLEDSAVYLCASGGPADTQYFGPGTRLTVL.

This clone was counted a single time. V gene TRBV30 combines with J gene TRBJ2-2, with no clear D. Germline V gene sequence: CDR1 GTSNPN, CDR2 SVGIG (reference sequence). V was shortened by 0 bases and J by 5 bases, with 13 bases between the two germline ends. The CDR3 loop spans 15 amino acids. The CDR3 reads CAWSVMRVRTGELFF. CDR3 DNA sequence: TGTGCCTGGAGTGTAATGCGAGTTAGAACCGGGGAGCTGTTTTTT.

The genes are TRBV18 and TRBJ1-4; D is unresolved. The CDR3 consists of 16 residues. Trimming cost V 1 base and J 0 bases, with 9 bases left between them. In germline, CDR1 is KGHSH, CDR2 LQKENI. The CDR3 spells CASSPLRDTTNEKLFF. In DNA, the CDR3 is TGTGCCAGCTCACCACTGCGGGATACAACTAATGAAAAACTGTTTTTT. Full variable domain (rest looked up from reference TRBV18 and TRBJ1-4): NAGVMQNPRHLVRRRGQEARLRCSPMKGHSHVYWYRQLPEEGLKFMVYLQKENIIDESGMPKERFSAEFPKEGPSILRIQQVVRGDSAAYFCASSPLRDTTNEKLFFGSGTQLSVL.

The rearrangement uses TRBV5-4 and TRBJ2-7; 7 nucleotides align to TRBD2. This CDR3 has 14 residues. Germline assignment: CDR1 SGHNT and CDR2 YYREEE (reference sequence). V lost 5 bases, J lost 1 base, and 6 bases stayed unmatched. In DNA form, the CDR3 reads TGTGCCAGCAGGGAAGCGGGGAGTTCCTACGAGCAGTACTTC. It encodes CASREAGSSYEQYF.

This chain connects TRBV7-2 to TRBJ2-3, with a weak D call TRBD2 (5 bases). Between the trimmed V and J ends, which lost 10 bases and 1 base, there was a span of 18 bases. Germline V gene data show CDR1 as SGHTA and CDR2 as FQGNSA. The length of the CDR3 is 15 residues. The CDR3 sequence is CATSVGAIGTDTQYF. As DNA, the CDR3 is TGTGCCACTTCGGTGGGAGCGATTGGCACAGATACGCAGTATTTT.

In regard to this clone: Other DNA sequences from this sample encode an identical CDR3 as well. The V gene is TRBV7-6, the J gene TRBJ1-3; the match to TRBD1 covers 7 bases. The germline gives CDR1 SGHVS, CDR2 FNYEAQ. This CDR3 region has 14 residues. J gave up 4 bases and V 3 bases, and 3 bases lay outside the gene matches. The CDR3 bases are TGTGCCAGCAGCTTGACAGGGAACGGAAACACCATATATTTT. Encoded protein: CASSLTGNGNTIYF.

This chain joins TRBV5-1 and TRBJ2-7; D is ambiguous. CDR3 length: 14 residues. Per germline, CDR1 SGHRS and CDR2 YFSETQ. V was trimmed by 0 bases and J by 3 bases, leaving 10 bases between them. For the CDR3, the DNA is TGCGCCAGCAGCTTGGAGGTTGCAGGCTACGAGCAGTACTTC. Translated: CASSLEVAGYEQYF.

The chain couples TRBV29-1 to TRBJ2-5; D remains unclear. The CDR3 consists of 12 residues. The ends were cut back, 3 bases at V and 0 bases at J, with 5 bases in the middle. The germline gives CDR1 SQVTM, CDR2 ANQGSEA. The CDR3 is CSVDRYQETQYF. CDR3 nucleotides: TGCAGCGTTGACCGGTACCAAGAGACCCAGTACTTC. Complete variable domain (other parts from reference TRBV29-1 and TRBJ2-5): SAVISQKPSRDICQRGTSLTIQCQVDSQVTMMFWYRQQPGQSLTLIATANQGSEATYESGFVIDKFPISRPNLTFSTLTVSNMSPEDSSIYLCSVDRYQETQYFGPGTRLLVL.

This clone was seen just once. The chain is built from TRBV7-9 and TRBJ2-1; 9 positions agree with TRBD2. CDR3 length equals 16 residues. V gave up 5 bases and J gave up 0 bases; unmatched junction bases: 5. CDR1 SEHNR and CDR2 FQNEAQ come from the germline V gene (reference sequence). For the CDR3, the DNA is TGTGCCAGCAGCCCAAGACTAGCGGACTCCTACAATGAGCAGTTCTTC. It yields the protein CASSPRLADSYNEQFF.

The J gene is TRBJ2-1, the V gene TRBV4-2; TRBD2 aligns across 12 bases. Trimming removed 1 base from V and 7 bases from J; junction bases left unmatched: 2. Germline V gives CDR1 LGHNA, CDR2 YNFKEQ. CDR3 length: 15 residues. CDR3 loop: CASSQGLAGENEQFF. The CDR3 bases are TGTGCCAGCAGCCAAGGACTAGCGGGAGAGAATGAGCAGTTCTTC.

The rearrangement joins TRBV7-9 to TRBJ1-3; D call uncertain. CDR1 SEHNR and CDR2 FQNEAQ come from the germline V gene (reference sequence). The CDR3 loop spans 14 amino acids. V was cut by 0 bases and J by 11 bases, with 14 bases left in between. This CDR3 reads CASSLAANRGAIYF. The CDR3 bases are TGTGCCAGCAGCTTAGCTGCTAACCGAGGCGCCATATATTTT.

The chain employs TRBV15 and TRBJ2-7; TRBD1 agrees at 12 bases. J lost 3 bases, V lost 4 bases, and 10 bases had no gene match. Germline loops: CDR1 LNHNV, CDR2 YYDKDF (reference sequence). This CDR3 has 17 residues. Here the CDR3 reads CATSTRDRGRSDYEQYF. In DNA, the CDR3 is TGTGCCACCAGCACCCGGGACAGGGGGCGCAGTGACTACGAGCAGTACTTC.